This T cell receptor (beta chain) was observed in a study of cytomegalovirus exposure and HLA in healthy donors. Details on this clone: Its antigen is still unknown.

Study-wide points: TCR beta V- and J-gene trimming was later associated with a missense DCLRE1C variant.

This CDR3 is 14 amino acids long. Per germline, CDR1 SGHTA and CDR2 FQGNSA. Trimming took 2 bases from V and 0 from J, leaving 6 bases between them. PCR used 60 Vbeta primers and 13 Jbeta primers. The table came from immunoSEQ multiplex PCR; TCRdb's copy has only in-frame clones and leaves some out. The profile shows under 200,000 clones, over 60% of them singletons. The sequence derives from a man over 45 in good health and CMV-seropositive. The specimen was PBMCs. The rearrangement links TRBV7-2 to TRBJ2-3; D call uncertain. The CDR3 protein is CASSLTSSTDTQYF. In nucleotides, the CDR3 is TGTGCCAGCAGCTTAACTTCTAGCACAGATACGCAGTATTTT.